These 17 T cell receptor beta chains were sequenced from one sample in a study of CD8+ T cells in alopecia areata. Investigators isolated RNA and reverse transcribed it into cDNA to act as the sequencing template. The protocol was immunoSEQ multiplex PCR, while the TCRdb copy is restricted to in-frame clones and leaves out a portion. The repertoire holds 120,000 to 150,000 clones, with roughly four fifths as singletons. The treatment denotes: oral pan-JAK inhibitor, 5-10 mg twice daily. Here the sequenced sample was CD8+ T cells sorted from blood, taken at week 4, from a patient treated with tofacitinib. The receptor source for this set is a human donor with alopecia areata.

The chain employs TRBV2 and TRBJ1-5; TRBD1 is a possible D gene (5 bases). The germline V gene has CDR1 SNHLY and CDR2 FYNNEI. Trimming shortened V by 8 bases and J by 6 bases, and 17 bases separated the two germline ends. CDR3 size: 14 residues. The CDR3 region has the DNA TGTGCCAGCTGGAGTTCAGGGCCCGGTCAGCCCCAGCATTTT. Amino acid sequence: CASWSSGPGQPQHF.

This clone was counted a few times. This sequence joins TRBV7-8 and TRBJ2-1; D is unresolved. The germline gives CDR1 SGHVS, CDR2 FQNEAQ. The CDR3 consists of 13 residues. The germline V and J ends were trimmed by 5 bases and 0 bases, with 5 bases remaining between them. For the CDR3, the DNA is TGTGCCAGCAGCGGTGGCTCCTACAATGAGCAGTTCTTC. Its translation is CASSGGSYNEQFF.

CDR3 nucleotides: TGTGCCAGCAGCTTGGTGAAGGACAGGGGCTACACCTTC. It is translated as CASSLVKDRGYTF. The chain links TRBV5-6 to TRBJ1-2; 7 bases line up with TRBD1. V gave up 0 bases and J gave up 8 bases; unmatched junction bases: 4. This CDR3 spans 13 amino acids. Per germline, CDR1 SGHDT and CDR2 YYEEEE.

The chain uses TRBV27 and TRBJ2-7; TRBD1 aligns across 8 bases. The CDR3 extends over 12 amino acids. Trimming took 5 bases from V and 6 from J; bases not matched to a gene: 3. Germline V gene data show CDR1 as MNHEY and CDR2 as SMNVEV (reference sequence). In DNA, the CDR3 is TGTGCCAGCAGTCGACAGGGGTTCGAGCAGTACTTC. It specifies CASSRQGFEQYF.

The rearrangement uses TRBV10-3 and TRBJ2-6; no clear D. V lost 2 bases to trimming and J lost 0 bases, with 8 bases between them. Germline CDR1 reads ENHRY; CDR2 reads SYGVKD. This CDR3 is 16 amino acids long. The CDR3 bases are TGTGCCATCAGTGAGCCTCAGGACTCTGGGGCCAACGTCCTGACTTTC. As protein: CAISEPQDSGANVLTF.

This clone was seen a few times. The chain is built from TRBV7-9 and TRBJ2-7; TRBD1 aligns across 7 bases. The CDR3 length is 15 residues. Unmatched junction bases numbered 4, after V lost 0 bases and J lost 2 bases. Germline V gives CDR1 SEHNR, CDR2 FQNEAQ (reference sequence). The CDR3 region is CASSLAFQGAYEQYF. As DNA, the CDR3 is TGTGCCAGCAGCTTAGCGTTCCAGGGGGCCTACGAGCAGTACTTC.

This clone showed up just once. The chain couples TRBV6-5 to TRBJ1-1; 7 nucleotides match TRBD1. The ends lost 5 bases at V and 1 base at J; junction bases unmatched: 7. The CDR3 consists of 15 residues. In germline, CDR1 is MNHEY, CDR2 SVGAGI. In DNA form, the CDR3 reads TGTGCCAGCAGTGGTACACAGGGGCGGAACACTGAAGCTTTCTTT. It codes for CASSGTQGRNTEAFF.

The chain links TRBV7-9 to TRBJ2-7, with 10 bases that match TRBD1. This CDR3 is 14 amino acids long. The germline V gene has CDR1 SEHNR and CDR2 FQNEAQ (reference sequence). J gave up 4 bases and V 2 bases, and 2 bases lay outside the gene matches. The CDR3 nucleotides read TGTGCCAGCAGCTTATGGGACAGGGGATACGAGCAGTACTTC. Its protein is CASSLWDRGYEQYF.

The chain joins TRBV6-5 to TRBJ1-2, with TRBD1 identical over 7 bases. V lost 8 bases and J lost 5; bases outside the gene matches: 11. This CDR3 has 14 amino acids. Germline CDR1 reads MNHEY; CDR2 reads SVGAGI. The CDR3 DNA sequence: TGTGCCAGCGAGCCGCAGGGGGTTGGGTATGGCTACACCTTC. Translation gives CASEPQGVGYGYTF.

On this clone itself: Mismatch with germline at one junction end may stem from a read error. The chain is built from TRBV9 and TRBJ2-7; 8 bases are shared with TRBD1. The length of the CDR3 is 15 residues. From germline, CDR1 is SGDLS and CDR2 YYNGEE. The CDR3 DNA sequence: TGTGCCAGCGGCGTAGTCCCAGGGGGCTACTACGAGCAGTACTTC. It codes for CASGVVPGGYYEQYF.

The CDR3 sequence: CSVERGIQSDTQYF. The CDR3 bases are TGCAGCGTTGAGAGGGGGATTCAGTCTGATACGCAGTATTTT. V gene TRBV29-1 combines with J gene TRBJ2-3; possible D gene TRBD1, 6 bases. The CDR3 totals 14 residues. V was pared by 3 bases and J by 6 bases, with 16 bases between. The germline V gene encodes CDR1 SQVTM and CDR2 ANQGSEA.

The chain carries TRBV5-4 and TRBJ2-5; possibly TRBD2 for D (7 bases). Germline values: CDR1 SGHNT, CDR2 YYREEE (reference sequence). The CDR3 is 15 residues long. Trimming stripped 4 bases from V and 7 bases from J, with 20 bases between. This chain's CDR3 is CASSRLGAGDRTQYF. In DNA form, the CDR3 reads TGTGCCAGCAGCCGTCTGGGGGCGGGGGACCGGACCCAGTACTTC.

This rearrangement joins TRBV5-6 to TRBJ2-1; possible D gene TRBD2, 5 bases. The CDR3 has 14 amino acids. V lost 3 bases, J lost 6 bases, and 13 bases lay in between. Germline loops: CDR1 SGHDT, CDR2 YYEEEE. The CDR3 sequence is CASSWTGSGNEQFF. DNA for the CDR3: TGTGCCAGCAGCTGGACGGGGTCGGGCAATGAGCAGTTCTTC. Drawing the rest from reference TRBV5-6 and TRBJ2-1, the complete variable domain is DAGVTQSPTHLIKTRGQQVTLRCSPKSGHDTVSWYQQALGQGPQFIFQYYEEEERQRGNFPDRFSGHQFPNYSSELNVNALLLGDSALYLCASSWTGSGNEQFFGPGTRLTVL.

This rearrangement joins TRBV9 to TRBJ2-3, with 8 bases lining up with TRBD2. This CDR3 is 15 amino acids long. V lost 5 bases and J lost 2; bases outside the gene matches: 7. Per the germline V gene, CDR1 is SGDLS and CDR2 is YYNGEE. CDR3 DNA: TGTGCCAGCAGTGCTTATAGCGGGGACACAGATACGCAGTATTTT. The encoded protein is CASSAYSGDTDTQYF.

A single count supports this clone. The junction departs from the called germline gene at one end, perhaps through a read error. The chain couples TRBV29-1 to TRBJ1-2; possibly TRBD1 for D (6 bases). The germline V gene has CDR1 SQVTM and CDR2 ANQGSEA. The CDR3 covers 14 residues. The CDR3 nucleotides read TGCAGCGTCGAAGACAGGACAACTAACTATGGCTACACCTTC. Amino acid sequence: CSVEDRTTNYGYTF.

The rearrangement uses TRBV5-5 and TRBJ2-1, with D perhaps TRBD1 (5 bases). Trimming left V 3 bases short and J 5 bases short, with 6 bases between. Germline V CDR1 and CDR2: SGHKS, YYEKEE (reference sequence). The CDR3 is 12 amino acids. In DNA, the CDR3 is TGTGCCAGCAGCTCCAGGGACAATGAGCAGTTCTTC. It translates to CASSSRDNEQFF.

This chain links TRBV4-3 with TRBJ2-1, with 9 bases identical to TRBD2. V shed 4 bases and J 3 bases; nucleotides not matched to a gene: 7. The CDR3 extends over 16 amino acids. In germline, CDR1 is LGHNA, CDR2 YSLEER. The DNA of the CDR3 is TGCGCCAGCAGCCTTAGACTAGCGGAGTACTACAATGAGCAGTTCTTC. Amino acid sequence: CASSLRLAEYYNEQFF.